A single sample gave rise to the 18 T cell receptor beta chains below, sequenced in a study of long-term antiretroviral therapy in people with HIV. Run at survey level, the immunoSEQ assay was version v3.0. The data were produced by immunoSEQ multiplex PCR, yet TCRdb's version contains in-frame clones alone and is incomplete. The sample yields around 28,000 clones, around 85% seen once. Source: unsorted PBMCs, taken 2.3 years after starting antiretroviral therapy. Receptors were obtained from a man in his forties with HIV.

The CDR3 DNA follows: TGTGCCACCAGCAGAGATCCAGGGACAGATACGCAGTATTTT. Translated, it gives CATSRDPGTDTQYF. V and J are TRBV15 and TRBJ2-3; D perhaps matches TRBD1 (5 bases). Germline V gene sequence: CDR1 LNHNV, CDR2 YYDKDF (reference sequence). The CDR3 is made up of 14 amino acids. V lost 0 bases and J 3 bases, leaving 7 bases between the germline ends.

The chain couples TRBV18 to TRBJ2-5, with TRBD2 identical over 10 bases. The ends lost 2 bases at V and 2 bases at J; junction bases unmatched: 8. Germline assignment: CDR1 KGHSH and CDR2 LQKENI. The CDR3 runs 17 residues. In DNA form, the CDR3 reads TGTGCCAGCTCACCAGAGTGGCTAGCGGGAGAGCAAGAGACCCAGTACTTC. Translation gives CASSPEWLAGEQETQYF.

J is TRBJ1-3 and V is TRBV15; D not certain. The germline CDR1 and CDR2 sequences are LNHNV and YYDKDF (reference sequence). The CDR3 length is 14 residues. Trimming pared 5 bases from V and 0 bases from J, leaving 8 bases between. Written as DNA, the CDR3 is TGTGCCACCAGCCCTCCCGGCTCTGGAAACACCATATATTTT. This sequence encodes CATSPPGSGNTIYF.

A single count supports this clone. The chain combines TRBV6-5 with TRBJ1-2; D is ambiguous. The CDR3 is 14 residues long. Germline assignment: CDR1 MNHEY and CDR2 SVGAGI. Trimming removed 2 bases at V and 4 bases at J, with 11 bases between. CDR3 bases: TGTGCCAGCAGTTACGGGAAAGGGAGCTATGGCTACACCTTC. It specifies CASSYGKGSYGYTF.

J is TRBJ1-2 and V is TRBV4-2; D ambiguous. This CDR3 has 11 amino acids. V was shortened by 4 bases and J by 7 bases, with 7 bases between the two germline ends. CDR1 is LGHNA and CDR2 is YNFKEQ in the germline V gene. CDR3 in amino acids: CASSLSTGYTF. The CDR3 DNA reads TGTGCCAGCAGCCTCTCGACTGGCTACACCTTC.

The table lists this clone with a few counts. V is TRBV28 and J is TRBJ1-2; D might be TRBD1 (5 bases). Germline V lookup: CDR1 MDHEN, CDR2 SYDVKM. CDR3 length equals 12 residues. V was pared by 7 bases and J by 1 base, with 7 bases between. CDR3 loop: CASTRDNYGYTF. The DNA for the CDR3 is TGTGCCAGCACCAGGGATAACTATGGCTACACCTTC.

CDR3 region: CASSVGTSLGHEQFF. As DNA, the CDR3 is TGTGCCAGTAGTGTCGGGACTAGCTTGGGCCATGAGCAGTTCTTC. V is TRBV19 and J is TRBJ2-1, with 9 bases identical to TRBD2. Unmatched junction bases numbered 10, after V lost 5 bases and J lost 8 bases. The CDR3 loop spans 15 amino acids. Germline V lookup: CDR1 LNHDA, CDR2 SQIVND (reference sequence).

The chain couples TRBV20-1 to TRBJ2-7; no reliable D call. The CDR3 spans 11 residues. Trimming removed 4 bases from V and 3 bases from J, with 7 bases in between. In germline, CDR1 is DFQATT, CDR2 SNEGSKA (reference sequence). The CDR3 sequence is CSATQNYEQYF. DNA of the CDR3: TGCAGTGCTACACAGAACTACGAGCAGTACTTC.

The chain is built from TRBV5-8 and TRBJ2-7; no clear D gene. CDR3 length equals 17 residues. The V end was cut by 2 bases, the J end by 0 bases, with 18 bases between. In germline, CDR1 is SGHTS, CDR2 YDEGEE. The DNA for the CDR3 is TGTGCCAGCAGCTTCGCCCTTTCCTATTGGAGCTCCTACGAGCAGTACTTC. Translated: CASSFALSYWSSYEQYF.

The chain links TRBV5-6 to TRBJ1-2, with TRBD1 as a possible D gene (6 bases). Germline V gives CDR1 SGHDT, CDR2 YYEEEE. The ends were cut back, 0 bases at V and 6 bases at J, with 12 bases in the middle. This CDR3 is built from 14 residues. The CDR3 DNA reads TGTGCCAGCAGCTTGGACCAGGGGATGGATGGCTACACCTTC. Protein: CASSLDQGMDGYTF.

In this sample, this clone turned up a few times. The chain is built from TRBV19 and TRBJ1-3; D is possibly TRBD1 (5 bases). The V gene lost 7 bases and the J gene lost 2 bases, with 9 bases spanning the gap. Germline V CDR1 and CDR2: LNHDA, SQIVND (reference sequence). The CDR3 has 13 residues. CDR3 sequence reads: CASIKGTGNTIYF. CDR3 sequence (DNA): TGTGCCAGTATAAAGGGGACTGGAAACACCATATATTTT.

The rearrangement links TRBV5-1 to TRBJ2-7; D is unclear. V was pared by 5 bases and J by 0 bases, with 6 bases between. Looked up from germline, CDR1 is SGHRS and CDR2 is YFSETQ. This CDR3 contains 12 residues. The CDR3 here is CASSGYSYEQYF. DNA for the CDR3: TGCGCCAGCAGTGGGTACTCCTACGAGCAGTACTTC.

This chain joins TRBV5-5 and TRBJ2-3; 10 nucleotides match TRBD1. Germline trimming cut 4 bases from V and 5 bases from J; bases unmatched to any gene: 10. Germline V lookup: CDR1 SGHKS, CDR2 YYEKEE (reference sequence). The CDR3 sequence is 16 residues long. The CDR3 reads CASSRPGTGAEDTQYF. CDR3 in DNA: TGTGCCAGCAGCCGGCCCGGGACAGGGGCTGAAGATACGCAGTATTTT.

The CDR3 coding sequence is TGTGCCAGCAGCTTGGTAGCAGGAACTAACTATGGCTACACCTTC. Translated: CASSLVAGTNYGYTF. The rearrangement uses TRBV5-4 and TRBJ1-2; D uncertain. V was trimmed by 0 bases and J by 0 bases, leaving 9 bases between them. CDR1 SGHNT and CDR2 YYREEE come from the germline V gene (reference sequence). The CDR3 has 15 amino acids.

The V call is TRBV6-6, the J call TRBJ2-3, with 8 bases that match TRBD1. The CDR3 is 15 amino acids. The V segment lost 2 bases and the J segment 4 bases; nucleotides outside the gene matches: 5. Germline V gene data show CDR1 as MNHNY and CDR2 as SVGAGI (reference sequence). CDR3 loop: CASSYSDRGPDTQYF. Written as DNA, the CDR3 is TGTGCCAGCAGTTACAGTGACAGGGGACCAGATACGCAGTATTTT.

The rearrangement links TRBV7-6 to TRBJ2-5; 7 positions match TRBD1. Germline V CDR1 and CDR2: SGHVS, FNYEAQ. The CDR3 loop spans 15 amino acids. V shed 1 base and J 5 bases; nucleotides not matched to a gene: 7. CDR3 amino acids: CASSLDQGQAETQYF. CDR3 bases: TGTGCCAGCAGCTTAGACCAAGGACAGGCGGAGACCCAGTACTTC.

The chain couples TRBV5-1 to TRBJ2-7; a weak D match, TRBD1 (6 bases). Germline V gene sequence: CDR1 SGHRS, CDR2 YFSETQ. V lost 1 base to trimming and J lost 3 bases, with 11 bases between them. CDR3 size: 14 residues. CDR3: CASSLSGDIYEQYF. CDR3 sequence (DNA): TGCGCCAGCAGCTTGTCAGGGGACATCTACGAGCAGTACTTC.

V is TRBV30 and J is TRBJ1-1; D is unclear. V lost 0 bases and J lost 1, with 6 bases in between. This CDR3 is built from 13 residues. Germline V gene data show CDR1 as GTSNPN and CDR2 as SVGIG (reference sequence). CDR3 DNA: TGTGCCTGGAGTGTCCGCAGGAACACTGAAGCTTTCTTT. Protein sequence: CAWSVRRNTEAFF.